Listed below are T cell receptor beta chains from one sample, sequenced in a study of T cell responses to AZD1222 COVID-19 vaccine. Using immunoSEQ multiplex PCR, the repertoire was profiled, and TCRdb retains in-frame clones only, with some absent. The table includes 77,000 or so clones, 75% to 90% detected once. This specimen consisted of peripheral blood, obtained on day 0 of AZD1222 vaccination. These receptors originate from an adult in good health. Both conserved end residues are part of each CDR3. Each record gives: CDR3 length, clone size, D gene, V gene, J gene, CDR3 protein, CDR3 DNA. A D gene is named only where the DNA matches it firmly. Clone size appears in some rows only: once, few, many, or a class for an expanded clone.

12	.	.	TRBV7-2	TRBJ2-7	CASSLAFFEQYF	TGTGCCAGCAGCTTAGCCTTTTTCGAGCAGTACTTC
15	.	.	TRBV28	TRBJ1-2	CASTHHRAALNGYTF	TGTGCCAGCACCCACCATAGAGCAGCCCTGAATGGCTACACCTTC
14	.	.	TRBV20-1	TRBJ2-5	CSASDPTAQETQYF	TGCAGTGCTAGTGACCCGACAGCACAAGAGACCCAGTACTTC
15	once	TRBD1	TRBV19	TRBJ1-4	CASSPQTGRGEKLFF	TGTGCCAGTAGTCCTCAGACAGGGAGGGGAGAAAAACTGTTTTTT
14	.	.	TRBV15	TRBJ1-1	CATSHTGSNTEAFF	TGTGCCACCAGTCACACAGGGAGTAACACTGAAGCTTTCTTT
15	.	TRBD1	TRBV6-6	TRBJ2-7	CASTLGRRGLHEQYF	TGTGCCAGCACCCTCGGACGTAGGGGGCTCCACGAGCAGTACTTC
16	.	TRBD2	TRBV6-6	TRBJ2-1	CASSYSRTSDYNEQFF	TGTGCCAGCAGTTACTCTAGGACTAGCGACTACAATGAGCAGTTCTTC
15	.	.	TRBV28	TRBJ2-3	CASSLVGGRTDTQYF	TGTGCCAGCAGTTTGGTTGGGGGCCGGACAGATACGCAGTATTTT
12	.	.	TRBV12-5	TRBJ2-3	CASGPLRGMQYF	TGTGCTAGTGGCCCCCTCCGGGGCATGCAGTATTTT
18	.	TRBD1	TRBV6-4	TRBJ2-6	CASSVAGTGGDGANVLTF	TGTGCCAGCAGTGTAGCCGGGACAGGGGGCGATGGGGCCAACGTCCTGACTTTC
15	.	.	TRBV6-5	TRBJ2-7	CASSKQGQASLEQYF	TGTGCCAGCAGTAAACAGGGCCAAGCATCTCTCGAGCAGTACTTC
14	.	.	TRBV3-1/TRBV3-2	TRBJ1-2	CASSLDRWGNGYTF	TGTGCCAGCAGCCTCGACCGGTGGGGAAATGGCTACACCTTC
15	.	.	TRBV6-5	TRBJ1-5	CASSRGGGNNQPQHF	TGTGCCAGCAGCCGAGGGGGGGGCAACAATCAGCCCCAGCATTTT
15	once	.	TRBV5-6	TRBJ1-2	CASSEEGRWIYGYTF	TGTGCCAGCAGCGAGGAAGGGCGTTGGATCTATGGCTACACCTTC
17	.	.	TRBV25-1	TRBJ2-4	CASIGGTGAPGWNIQYF	TGTGCCAGCATAGGGGGAACCGGGGCCCCTGGCTGGAACATTCAGTACTTC
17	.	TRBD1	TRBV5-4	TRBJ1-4	CASSFGDRGTTNEKLFF	TGTGCCAGCAGTTTCGGGGACAGGGGCACAACTAATGAAAAACTGTTTTTT
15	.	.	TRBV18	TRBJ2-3	CASSPAGTGTDTQYF	TGTGCCAGCTCACCAGCCGGGACGGGCACAGATACGCAGTATTTT
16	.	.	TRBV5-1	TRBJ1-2	CASSSVGLGLNYGYTF	TGCGCCAGCAGCTCAGTGGGTTTGGGGCTAAACTATGGCTACACCTTC
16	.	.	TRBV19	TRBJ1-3	CASSIRQLSSGNTIYF	TGTGCCAGTAGTATTCGCCAGCTAAGCTCTGGAAACACCATATATTTT
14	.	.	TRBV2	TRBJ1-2	CASRAGSLNYGYTF	TGTGCCAGCAGGGCGGGCAGCCTAAACTATGGCTACACCTTC
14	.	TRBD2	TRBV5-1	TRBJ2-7	CASSLGGTTYEQYF	TGCGCCAGCAGCTTGGGTGGGACTACCTACGAGCAGTACTTC
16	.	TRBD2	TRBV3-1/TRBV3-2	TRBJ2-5	CASSSVLSGSRETQYF	TGTGCCAGCAGCTCAGTTTTGAGCGGGAGTAGAGAGACCCAGTACTTC
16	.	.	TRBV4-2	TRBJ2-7	CASSGLETELSYEQYF	TGTGCCAGCAGCGGTCTCGAGACAGAACTCTCCTACGAGCAGTACTTC
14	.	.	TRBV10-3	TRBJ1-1	CAISTSGGRGEAFF	TGTGCCATCAGTACTTCTGGGGGTCGCGGGGAAGCTTTCTTT
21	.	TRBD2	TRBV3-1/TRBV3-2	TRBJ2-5	CASSQDLTSGRTFGPQGTQYF	TGTGCCAGCAGCCAAGATCTCACCAGCGGGAGGACCTTCGGGCCGCAAGGAACCCAGTACTTC
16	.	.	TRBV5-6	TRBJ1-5	CASSLARENSNQPQHF	TGTGCCAGCAGCTTGGCCCGGGAGAACAGCAATCAGCCCCAGCATTTT
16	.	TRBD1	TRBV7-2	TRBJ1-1	CASSFSVNRGNGEAFF	TGTGCCAGCAGCTTTTCGGTAAACAGGGGGAACGGTGAAGCTTTCTTT
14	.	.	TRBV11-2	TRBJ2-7	CASSLLRGRYEQYF	TGTGCCAGCAGCCTCTTGCGGGGCCGCTACGAGCAGTACTTC
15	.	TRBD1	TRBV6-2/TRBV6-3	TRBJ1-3	CASSHDRVGGNTIYF	TGTGCCAGCAGCCACGACAGGGTGGGAGGAAACACCATATATTTT